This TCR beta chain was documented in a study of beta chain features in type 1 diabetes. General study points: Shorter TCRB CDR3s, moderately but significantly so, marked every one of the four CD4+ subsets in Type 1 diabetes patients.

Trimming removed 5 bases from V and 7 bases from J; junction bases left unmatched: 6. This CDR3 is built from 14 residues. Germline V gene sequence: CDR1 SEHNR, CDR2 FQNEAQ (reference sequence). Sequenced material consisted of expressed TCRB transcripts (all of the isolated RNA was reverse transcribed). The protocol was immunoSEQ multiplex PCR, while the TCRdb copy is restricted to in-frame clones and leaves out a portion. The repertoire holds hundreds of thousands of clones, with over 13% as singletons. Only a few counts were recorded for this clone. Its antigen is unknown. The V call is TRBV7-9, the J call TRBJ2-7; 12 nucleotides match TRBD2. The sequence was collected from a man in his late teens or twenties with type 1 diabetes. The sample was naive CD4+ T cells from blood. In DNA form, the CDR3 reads TGTGCCAGCAGCCCGGGACTAGCGGGTGGGGAGCAGTACTTC. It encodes CASSPGLAGGEQYF. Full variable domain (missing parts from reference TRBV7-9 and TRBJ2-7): DTGVSQNPRHKITKRGQNVTFRCDPISEHNRLYWYRQTLGQGPEFLTYFQNEAQLEKSRLLSDRFSAERPKGSFSTLEIQRTEQGDSAMYLCASSPGLAGGEQYFGPGTRLTVT.